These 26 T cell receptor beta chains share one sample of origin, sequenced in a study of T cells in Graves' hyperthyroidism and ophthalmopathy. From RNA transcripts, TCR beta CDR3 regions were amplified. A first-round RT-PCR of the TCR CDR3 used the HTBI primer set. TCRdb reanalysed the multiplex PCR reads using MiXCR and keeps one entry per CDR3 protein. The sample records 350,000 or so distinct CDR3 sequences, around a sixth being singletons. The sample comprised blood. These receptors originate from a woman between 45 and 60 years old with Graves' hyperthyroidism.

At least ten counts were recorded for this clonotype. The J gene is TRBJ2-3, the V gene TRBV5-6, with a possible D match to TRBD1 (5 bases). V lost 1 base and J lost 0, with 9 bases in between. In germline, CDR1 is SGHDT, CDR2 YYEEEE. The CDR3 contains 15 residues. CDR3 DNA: TGTGCCAGCAGCTTGACAGGTTCTAGCACAGATACGCAGTATTTT. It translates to CASSLTGSSTDTQYF.

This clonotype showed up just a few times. The CDR3 nucleotides read TGCAGTGGGTCGAGGGAGGTAGATACGCAGTATTTT. Its translation is CSGSREVDTQYF. The chain joins TRBV20-1 to TRBJ2-3; D might be TRBD2 (6 bases). CDR1 DFQATT and CDR2 SNEGSKA come from the germline V gene (reference sequence). CDR3 size: 12 residues. The V end was cut by 7 bases, the J end by 5 bases, with 13 bases between.

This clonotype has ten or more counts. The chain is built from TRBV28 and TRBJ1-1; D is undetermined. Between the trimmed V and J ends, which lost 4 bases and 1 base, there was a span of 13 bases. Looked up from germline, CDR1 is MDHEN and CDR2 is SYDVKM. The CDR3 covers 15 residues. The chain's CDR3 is CASSSMTRRNTEAFF. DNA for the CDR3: TGTGCCAGCAGTTCAATGACACGGAGGAACACTGAAGCTTTCTTT. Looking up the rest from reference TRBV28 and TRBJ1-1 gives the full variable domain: DVKVTQSSRYLVKRTGEKVFLECVQDMDHENMFWYRQDPGLGLRLIYFSYDVKMKEKGDIPEGYSVSREKKERFSLILESASTNQTSMYLCASSSMTRRNTEAFFGQGTRLTVV.

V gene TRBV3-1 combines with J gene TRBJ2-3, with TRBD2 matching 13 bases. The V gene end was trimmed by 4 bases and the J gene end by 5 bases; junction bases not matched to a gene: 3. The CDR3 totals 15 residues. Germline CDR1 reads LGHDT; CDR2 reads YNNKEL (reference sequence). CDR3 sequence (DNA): TGTGCCAGCAGCCCACGGACTAGCGGGGGAGATACGCAGTATTTT. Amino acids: CASSPRTSGGDTQYF.

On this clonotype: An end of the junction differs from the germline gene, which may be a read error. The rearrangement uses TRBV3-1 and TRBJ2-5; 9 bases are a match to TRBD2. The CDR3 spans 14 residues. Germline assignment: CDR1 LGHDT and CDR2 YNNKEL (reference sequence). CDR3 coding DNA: TGTGCCAGCAGCCCGGGACTAGCTCTAGGAGATTTGAACTTC. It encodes CASSPGLALGDLNF.

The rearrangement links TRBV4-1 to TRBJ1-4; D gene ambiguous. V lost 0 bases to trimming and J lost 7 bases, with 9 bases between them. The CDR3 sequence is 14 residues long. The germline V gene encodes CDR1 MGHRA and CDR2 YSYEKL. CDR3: CASSQEGVAEKLFF. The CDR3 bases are TGCGCCAGCAGCCAAGAGGGCGTAGCTGAAAAACTGTTTTTT.

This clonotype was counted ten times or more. The chain's CDR3 is CASTTTGVNGELFF. The CDR3 DNA follows: TGTGCCAGCACCACGACAGGGGTGAACGGGGAGCTGTTTTTT. The chain has TRBV12-3 or TRBV12-4 and TRBJ2-2, with 8 bases that match TRBD1. The CDR3 sequence is 14 residues long. V lost 7 bases, J lost 7 bases, and 8 bases stayed unmatched.

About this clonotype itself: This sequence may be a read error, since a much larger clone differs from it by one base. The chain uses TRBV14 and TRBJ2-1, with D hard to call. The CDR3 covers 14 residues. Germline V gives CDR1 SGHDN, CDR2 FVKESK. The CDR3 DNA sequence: TGTGCCAGCAGCCAAGATATCAGCAACAATGTGCAGTTCTTC. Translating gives CASSQDISNNVQFF.

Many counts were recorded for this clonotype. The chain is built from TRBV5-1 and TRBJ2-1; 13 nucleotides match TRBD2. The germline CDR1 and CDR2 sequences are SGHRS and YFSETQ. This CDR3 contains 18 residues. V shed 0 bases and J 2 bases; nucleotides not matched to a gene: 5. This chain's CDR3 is CASSLGLAGGQPYNEQFF. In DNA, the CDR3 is TGCGCCAGCAGCTTGGGACTAGCGGGGGGTCAACCCTACAATGAGCAGTTCTTC.

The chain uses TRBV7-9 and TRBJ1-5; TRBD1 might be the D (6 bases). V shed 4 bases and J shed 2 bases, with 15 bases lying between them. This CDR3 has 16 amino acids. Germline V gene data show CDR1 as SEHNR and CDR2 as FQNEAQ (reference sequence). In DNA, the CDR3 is TGTGCCAGCAGCTCCGACGGGCCAGGGGGCAATCAGCCCCAGCATTTT. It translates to CASSSDGPGGNQPQHF.

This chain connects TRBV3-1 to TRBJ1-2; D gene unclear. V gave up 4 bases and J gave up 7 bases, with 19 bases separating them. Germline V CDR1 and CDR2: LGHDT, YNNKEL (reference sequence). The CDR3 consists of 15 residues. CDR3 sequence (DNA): TGTGCCAGCAGCCCCATTATGTCCGCCCCGGGTGGCTACACCTTC. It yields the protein CASSPIMSAPGGYTF.

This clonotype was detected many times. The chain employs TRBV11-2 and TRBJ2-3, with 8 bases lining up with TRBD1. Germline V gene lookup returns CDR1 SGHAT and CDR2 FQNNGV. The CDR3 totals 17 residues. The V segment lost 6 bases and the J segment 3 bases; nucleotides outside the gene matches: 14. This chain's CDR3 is CASRRRTGSIHTDTQYF. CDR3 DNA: TGTGCCAGCAGACGGAGGACAGGGTCGATCCATACAGATACGCAGTATTTT.

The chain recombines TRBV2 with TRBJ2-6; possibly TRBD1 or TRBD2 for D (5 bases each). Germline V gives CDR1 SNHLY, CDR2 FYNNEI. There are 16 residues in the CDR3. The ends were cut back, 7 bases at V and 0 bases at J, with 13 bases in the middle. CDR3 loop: CASISGAYSGANVLTF. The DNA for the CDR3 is TGTGCCAGCATCTCCGGGGCCTACTCTGGGGCCAACGTCCTGACTTTC. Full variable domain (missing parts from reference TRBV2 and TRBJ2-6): EPEVTQTPSHQVTQMGQEVILRCVPISNHLYFYWYRQILGQKVEFLVSFYNNEISEKSEIFDDQFSVERPDGSNFTLKIRSTKLEDSAMYFCASISGAYSGANVLTFGAGSRLTVL.

The CDR3 is CASSLGSVEWENIQYF. Here the CDR3 DNA reads TGTGCCAGCAGCTTAGGTTCCGTGGAGTGGGAAAACATTCAGTACTTC. V usage is TRBV5-8 and J usage is TRBJ2-4; D gene uncertain. V was cut by 2 bases and J by 5 bases, with 17 bases left in between. Germline loops: CDR1 SGHTS, CDR2 YDEGEE. The CDR3 covers 16 residues.

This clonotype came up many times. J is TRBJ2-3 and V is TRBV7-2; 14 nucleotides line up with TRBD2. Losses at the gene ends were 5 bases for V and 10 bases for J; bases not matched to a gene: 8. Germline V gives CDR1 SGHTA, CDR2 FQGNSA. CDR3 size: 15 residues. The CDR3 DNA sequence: TGTGCCAGCAGCCGAGGACTAGCGGGAGGCCCATCGCAGTATTTT. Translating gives CASSRGLAGGPSQYF. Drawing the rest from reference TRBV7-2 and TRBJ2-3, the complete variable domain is GAGVSQSPSNKVTEKGKDVELRCDPISGHTALYWYRQSLGQGLEFLIYFQGNSAPDKSGLPSDRFSAERTGGSVSTLTIQRTQQEDSAVYLCASSRGLAGGPSQYFGPGTRLTVL.

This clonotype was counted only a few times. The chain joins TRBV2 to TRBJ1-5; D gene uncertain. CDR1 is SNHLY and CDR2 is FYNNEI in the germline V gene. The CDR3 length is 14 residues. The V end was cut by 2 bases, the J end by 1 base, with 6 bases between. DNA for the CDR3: TGTGCCAGCAGTGAAAGGCGGAGCAATCAGCCCCAGCATTTT. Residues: CASSERRSNQPQHF.

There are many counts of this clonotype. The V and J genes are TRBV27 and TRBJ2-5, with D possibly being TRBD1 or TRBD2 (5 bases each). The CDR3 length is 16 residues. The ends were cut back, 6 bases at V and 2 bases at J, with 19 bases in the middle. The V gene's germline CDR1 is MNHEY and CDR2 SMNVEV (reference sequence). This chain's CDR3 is CASSRLWGTDQETQYF. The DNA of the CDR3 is TGTGCCAGCAGCCGCCTCTGGGGGACGGATCAAGAGACCCAGTACTTC.

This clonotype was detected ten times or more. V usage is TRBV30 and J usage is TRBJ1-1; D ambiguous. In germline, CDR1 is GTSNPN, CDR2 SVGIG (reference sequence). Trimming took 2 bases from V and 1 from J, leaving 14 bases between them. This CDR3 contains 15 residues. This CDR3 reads CAWSKAGASNTEAFF. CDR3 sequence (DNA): TGTGCCTGGAGTAAGGCAGGTGCTTCGAACACTGAAGCTTTCTTT.

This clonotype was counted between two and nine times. CDR3 sequence reads: CASSWEGSYEQYF. The CDR3 DNA sequence: TGTGCCAGCAGCTGGGAGGGGAGCTACGAGCAGTACTTC. The chain uses TRBV7-9 and TRBJ2-7; 7 bases fit TRBD2. Germline V gene lookup returns CDR1 SEHNR and CDR2 FQNEAQ (reference sequence). The CDR3 is 13 amino acids. The junction had 3 bases not matched to a gene; V was cut back by 4 bases and J by 3 bases.

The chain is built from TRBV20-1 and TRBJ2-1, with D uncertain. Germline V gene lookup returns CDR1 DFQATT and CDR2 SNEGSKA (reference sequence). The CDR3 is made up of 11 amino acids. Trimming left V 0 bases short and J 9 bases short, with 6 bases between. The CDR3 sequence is CSARERIEQFF. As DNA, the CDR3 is TGCAGTGCTAGAGAGCGGATTGAGCAGTTCTTC.

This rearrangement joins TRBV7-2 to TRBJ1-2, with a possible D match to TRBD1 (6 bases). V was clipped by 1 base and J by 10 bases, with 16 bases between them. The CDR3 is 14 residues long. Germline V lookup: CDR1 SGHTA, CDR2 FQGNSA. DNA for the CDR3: TGTGCCAGCAGCTTAGGGGTTGGGGGCCGGCCCTACACCTTC. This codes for CASSLGVGGRPYTF. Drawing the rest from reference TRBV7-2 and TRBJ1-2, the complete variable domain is GAGVSQSPSNKVTEKGKDVELRCDPISGHTALYWYRQSLGQGLEFLIYFQGNSAPDKSGLPSDRFSAERTGGSVSTLTIQRTQQEDSAVYLCASSLGVGGRPYTFGSGTRLTVV.

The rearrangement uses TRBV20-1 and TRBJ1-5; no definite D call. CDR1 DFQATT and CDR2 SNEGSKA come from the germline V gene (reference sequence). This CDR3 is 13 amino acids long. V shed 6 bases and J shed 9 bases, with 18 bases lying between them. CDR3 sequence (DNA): TGCAGTGCGAAATCGAGGGATGGTGGGCCCCAGCATTTT. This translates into CSAKSRDGGPQHF.

CDR3 in amino acids: CASSYSGLDGGELFF. The CDR3 nucleotides read TGTGCCAGCAGTTACTCGGGACTAGATGGCGGGGAGCTGTTTTTT. V gene TRBV6-5 combines with J gene TRBJ2-2; 8 bases fit TRBD2. The germline V gene has CDR1 MNHEY and CDR2 SVGAGI. The trim removed 0 bases at V and 7 bases at J, leaving 4 bases unmatched. The CDR3 covers 15 residues.

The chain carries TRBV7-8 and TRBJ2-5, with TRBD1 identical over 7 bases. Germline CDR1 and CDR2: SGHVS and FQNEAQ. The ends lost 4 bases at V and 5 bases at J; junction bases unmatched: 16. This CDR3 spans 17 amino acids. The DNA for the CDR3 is TGTGCCAGCAGCTCGTATATTTTACGAGACAGGGATGAGACCCAGTACTTC. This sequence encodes CASSSYILRDRDETQYF.

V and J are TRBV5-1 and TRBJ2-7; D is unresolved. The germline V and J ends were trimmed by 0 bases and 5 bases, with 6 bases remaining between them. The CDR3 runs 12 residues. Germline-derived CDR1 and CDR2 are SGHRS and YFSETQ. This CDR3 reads CASSLAFNEQYF. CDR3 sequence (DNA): TGCGCCAGCAGCTTGGCCTTCAACGAGCAGTACTTC. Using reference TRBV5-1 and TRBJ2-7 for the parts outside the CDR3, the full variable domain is KAGVTQTPRYLIKTRGQQVTLSCSPISGHRSVSWYQQTPGQGLQFLFEYFSETQRNKGNFPGRFSGRQFSNSRSEMNVSTLELGDSALYLCASSLAFNEQYFGPGTRLTVT.

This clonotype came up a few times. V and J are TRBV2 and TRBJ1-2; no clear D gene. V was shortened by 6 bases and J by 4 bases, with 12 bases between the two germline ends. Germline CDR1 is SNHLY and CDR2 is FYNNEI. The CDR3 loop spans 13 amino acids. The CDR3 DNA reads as TGTGCCAGCAGCGCATCTTCGTCCTATGGCTACACCTTC. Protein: CASSASSSYGYTF.